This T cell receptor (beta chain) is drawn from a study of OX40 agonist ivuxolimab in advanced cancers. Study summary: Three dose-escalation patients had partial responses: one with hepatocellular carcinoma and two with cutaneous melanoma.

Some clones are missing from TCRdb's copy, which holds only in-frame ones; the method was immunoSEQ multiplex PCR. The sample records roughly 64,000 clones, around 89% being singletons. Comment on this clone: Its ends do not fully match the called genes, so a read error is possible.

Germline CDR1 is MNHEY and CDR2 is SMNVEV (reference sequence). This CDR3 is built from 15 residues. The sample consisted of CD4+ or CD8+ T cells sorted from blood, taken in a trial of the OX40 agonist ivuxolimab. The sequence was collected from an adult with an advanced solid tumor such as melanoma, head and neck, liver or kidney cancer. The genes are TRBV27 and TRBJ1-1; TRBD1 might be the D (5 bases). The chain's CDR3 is CAGSDSRVGTTEAFF. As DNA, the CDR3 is TGTGCCGGCAGCGACAGCAGGGTAGGTACCACTGAAGCTTTCTTT.